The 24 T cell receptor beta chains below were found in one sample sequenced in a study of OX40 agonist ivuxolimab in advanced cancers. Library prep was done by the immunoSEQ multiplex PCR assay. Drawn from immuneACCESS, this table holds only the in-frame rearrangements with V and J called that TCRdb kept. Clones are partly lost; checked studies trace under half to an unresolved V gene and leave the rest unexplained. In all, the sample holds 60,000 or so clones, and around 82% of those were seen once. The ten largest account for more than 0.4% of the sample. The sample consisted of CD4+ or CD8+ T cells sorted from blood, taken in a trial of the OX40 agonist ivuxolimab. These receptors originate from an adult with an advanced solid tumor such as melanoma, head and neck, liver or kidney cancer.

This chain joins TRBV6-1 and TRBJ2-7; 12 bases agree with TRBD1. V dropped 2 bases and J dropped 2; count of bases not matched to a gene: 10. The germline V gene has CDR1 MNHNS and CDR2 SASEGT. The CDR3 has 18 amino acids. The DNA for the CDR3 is TGTGCCAGCAGTGAATTTGGGACAGGGGGCGATGCTCCCTACGAGCAGTACTTC. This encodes CASSEFGTGGDAPYEQYF.

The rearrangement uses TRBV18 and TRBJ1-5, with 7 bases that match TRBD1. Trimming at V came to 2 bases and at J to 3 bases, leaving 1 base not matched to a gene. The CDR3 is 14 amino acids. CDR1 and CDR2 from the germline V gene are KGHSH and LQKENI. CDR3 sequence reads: CASSPTGDNQPQHF. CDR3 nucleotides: TGTGCCAGCTCACCAACAGGGGACAATCAGCCCCAGCATTTT.

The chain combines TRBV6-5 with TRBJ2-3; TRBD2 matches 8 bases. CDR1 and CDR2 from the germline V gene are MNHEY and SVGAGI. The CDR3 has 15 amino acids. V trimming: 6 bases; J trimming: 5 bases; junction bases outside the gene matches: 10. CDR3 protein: CASSLLGLALDTQYF. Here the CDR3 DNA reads TGTGCCAGCAGCTTACTTGGACTAGCATTAGATACGCAGTATTTT.

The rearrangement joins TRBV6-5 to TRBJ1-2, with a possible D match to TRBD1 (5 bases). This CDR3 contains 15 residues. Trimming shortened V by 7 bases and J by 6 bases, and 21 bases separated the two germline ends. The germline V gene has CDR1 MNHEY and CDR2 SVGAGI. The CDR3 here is CASTSWGGTRNGYTF. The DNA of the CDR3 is TGTGCCAGCACTTCCTGGGGGGGTACCCGAAATGGCTACACCTTC.

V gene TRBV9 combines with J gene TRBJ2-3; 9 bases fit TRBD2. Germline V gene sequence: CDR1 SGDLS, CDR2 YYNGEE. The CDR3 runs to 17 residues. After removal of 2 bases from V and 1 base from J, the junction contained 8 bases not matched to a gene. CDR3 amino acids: CASSVPRLAEGTDTQYF. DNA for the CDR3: TGTGCCAGCAGCGTCCCAAGACTAGCGGAAGGCACAGATACGCAGTATTTT.

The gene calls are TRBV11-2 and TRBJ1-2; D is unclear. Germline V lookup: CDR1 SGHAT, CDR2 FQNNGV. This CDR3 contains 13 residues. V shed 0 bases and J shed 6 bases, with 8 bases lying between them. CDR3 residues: CASSLDRSDGYTF. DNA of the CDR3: TGTGCCAGCAGCTTAGATCGCAGCGATGGCTACACCTTC. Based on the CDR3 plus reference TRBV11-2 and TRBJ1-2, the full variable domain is EAGVAQSPRYKIIEKRQSVAFWCNPISGHATLYWYQQILGQGPKLLIQFQNNGVVDDSQLPKDRFSAERLKGVDSTLKIQPAKLEDSAVYLCASSLDRSDGYTFGSGTRLTVV.

As DNA, the CDR3 is TGTGCCAGCAGTGGGGGACTTCCTAGCACAGATACGCAGTATTTT. Translating it yields CASSGGLPSTDTQYF. The V call is TRBV25-1, the J call TRBJ2-3; the D gene is possibly TRBD2 (6 bases). V dropped 4 bases and J dropped 0 bases, with 11 bases sitting between them. The length of the CDR3 is 15 residues. Germline V gene sequence: CDR1 MGHDK, CDR2 SYGVNS.

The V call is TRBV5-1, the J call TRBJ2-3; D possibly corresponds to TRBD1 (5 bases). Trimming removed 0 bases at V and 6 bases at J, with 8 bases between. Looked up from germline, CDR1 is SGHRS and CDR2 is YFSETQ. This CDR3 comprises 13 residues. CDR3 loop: CASSLGGRDTQYF. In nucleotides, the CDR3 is TGCGCCAGCAGCTTGGGGGGCAGGGATACGCAGTATTTT. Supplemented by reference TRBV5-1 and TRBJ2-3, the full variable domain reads KAGVTQTPRYLIKTRGQQVTLSCSPISGHRSVSWYQQTPGQGLQFLFEYFSETQRNKGNFPGRFSGRQFSNSRSEMNVSTLELGDSALYLCASSLGGRDTQYFGPGTRLTVL.

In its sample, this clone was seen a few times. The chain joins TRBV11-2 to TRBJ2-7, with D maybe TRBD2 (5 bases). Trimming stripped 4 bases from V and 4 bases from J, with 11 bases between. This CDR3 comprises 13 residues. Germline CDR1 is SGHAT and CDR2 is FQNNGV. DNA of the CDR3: TGTGCCAGCAGCTCCCCCAGGAGGTACGAGCAGTACTTC. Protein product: CASSSPRRYEQYF.

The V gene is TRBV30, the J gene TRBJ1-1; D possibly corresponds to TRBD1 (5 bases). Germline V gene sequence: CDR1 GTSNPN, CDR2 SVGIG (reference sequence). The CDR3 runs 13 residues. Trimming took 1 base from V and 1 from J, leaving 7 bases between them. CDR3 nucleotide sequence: TGTGCCTGGAGTGAGACAGCGAACACTGAAGCTTTCTTT. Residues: CAWSETANTEAFF.

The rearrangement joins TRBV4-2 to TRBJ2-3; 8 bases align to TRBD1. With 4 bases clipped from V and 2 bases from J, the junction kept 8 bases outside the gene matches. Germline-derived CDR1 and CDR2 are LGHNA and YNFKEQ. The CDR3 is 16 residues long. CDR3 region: CASSLQPGQDTDTQYF. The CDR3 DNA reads TGTGCCAGCAGCCTCCAACCGGGACAGGACACAGATACGCAGTATTTT.

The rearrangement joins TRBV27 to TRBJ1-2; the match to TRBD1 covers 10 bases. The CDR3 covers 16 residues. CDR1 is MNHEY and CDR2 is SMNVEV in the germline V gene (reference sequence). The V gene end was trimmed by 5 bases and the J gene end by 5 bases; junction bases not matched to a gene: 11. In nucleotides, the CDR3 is TGTGCCAGCAGTGTGGACAGGGGGGGCGGACCTTATGGCTACACCTTC. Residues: CASSVDRGGGPYGYTF.

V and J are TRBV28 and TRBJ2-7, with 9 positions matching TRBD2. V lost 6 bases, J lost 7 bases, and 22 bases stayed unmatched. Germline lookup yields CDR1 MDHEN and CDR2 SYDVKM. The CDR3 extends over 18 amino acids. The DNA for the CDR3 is TGTGCCAGCAGCAAGAATCCGGGACTAGCAGAAGAGGGGGTAGAGCAGTACTTC. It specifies CASSKNPGLAEEGVEQYF. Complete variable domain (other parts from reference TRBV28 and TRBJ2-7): DVKVTQSSRYLVKRTGEKVFLECVQDMDHENMFWYRQDPGLGLRLIYFSYDVKMKEKGDIPEGYSVSREKKERFSLILESASTNQTSMYLCASSKNPGLAEEGVEQYFGPGTRLTVT.

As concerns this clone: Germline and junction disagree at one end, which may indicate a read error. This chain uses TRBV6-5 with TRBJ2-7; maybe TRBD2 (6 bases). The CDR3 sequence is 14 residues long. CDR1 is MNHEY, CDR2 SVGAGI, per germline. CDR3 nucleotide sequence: TGTGCCATCAGTGAGATGGACGGGGGATACGAGCAGTACTTC. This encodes CAISEMDGGYEQYF.

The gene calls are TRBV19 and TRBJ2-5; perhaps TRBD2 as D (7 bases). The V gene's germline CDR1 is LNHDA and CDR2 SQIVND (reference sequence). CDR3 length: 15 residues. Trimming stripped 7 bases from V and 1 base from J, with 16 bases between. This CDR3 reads CASKGGGPPQETQYF. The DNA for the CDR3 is TGTGCCAGTAAGGGGGGGGGCCCGCCCCAAGAGACCCAGTACTTC.

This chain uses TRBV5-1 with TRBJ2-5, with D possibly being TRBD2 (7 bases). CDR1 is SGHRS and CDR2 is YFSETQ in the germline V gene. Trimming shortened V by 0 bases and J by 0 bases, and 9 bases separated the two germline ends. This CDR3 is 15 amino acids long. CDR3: CASSLVGGHQETQYF. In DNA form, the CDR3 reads TGCGCCAGCAGCTTGGTGGGGGGGCACCAAGAGACCCAGTACTTC.

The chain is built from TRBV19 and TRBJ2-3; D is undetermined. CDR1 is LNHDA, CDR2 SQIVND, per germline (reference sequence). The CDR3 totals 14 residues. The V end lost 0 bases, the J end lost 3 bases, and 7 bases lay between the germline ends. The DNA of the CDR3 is TGTGCCAGTAGTATAGATGGGGAAACAGATACGCAGTATTTT. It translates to CASSIDGETDTQYF.

The CDR3 DNA is TGTGCCAGCAGTGTACAGGGACCACAGTACCCTGAAGCTTTCTTT. Its protein product is CASSVQGPQYPEAFF. V gene TRBV6-1 combines with J gene TRBJ1-1, with D possibly being TRBD1 (6 bases). CDR3 length equals 15 residues. V was pared by 4 bases and J by 6 bases, with 18 bases between. CDR1 is MNHNS and CDR2 is SASEGT in the germline V gene.

The CDR3 bases are TGTGCCAGCAGTGAAGCTCCCCTGGGGCAAGAGACCCAGTACTTC. Protein sequence: CASSEAPLGQETQYF. V usage is TRBV6-1 and J usage is TRBJ2-5; no clear D. The germline V gene has CDR1 MNHNS and CDR2 SASEGT. Between the trimmed V and J ends, which lost 0 bases and 2 bases, there was a span of 10 bases. The CDR3 is 15 amino acids.

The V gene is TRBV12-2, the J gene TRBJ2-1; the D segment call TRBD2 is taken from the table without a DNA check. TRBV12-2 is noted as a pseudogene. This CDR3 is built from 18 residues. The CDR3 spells CASRLVSRLAGSYNEQFF. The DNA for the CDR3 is TGTGCAAGTCGCTTAGTGTCCCGACTAGCCGGGTCGTACAATGAGCAGTTCTTC.

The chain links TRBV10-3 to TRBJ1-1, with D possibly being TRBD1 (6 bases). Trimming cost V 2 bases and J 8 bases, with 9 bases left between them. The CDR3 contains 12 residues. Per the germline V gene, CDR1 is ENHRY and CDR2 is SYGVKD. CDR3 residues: CAISEDRTEAFF. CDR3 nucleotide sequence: TGTGCCATCAGTGAGGACAGGACAGAAGCTTTCTTT.

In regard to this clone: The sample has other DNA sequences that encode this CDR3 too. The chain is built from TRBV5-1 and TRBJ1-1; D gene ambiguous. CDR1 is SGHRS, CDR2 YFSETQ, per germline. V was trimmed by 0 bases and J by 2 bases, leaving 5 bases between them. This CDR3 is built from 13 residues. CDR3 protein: CASSLGVNTEAFF. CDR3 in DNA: TGCGCCAGCAGCTTGGGGGTAAACACTGAAGCTTTCTTT.

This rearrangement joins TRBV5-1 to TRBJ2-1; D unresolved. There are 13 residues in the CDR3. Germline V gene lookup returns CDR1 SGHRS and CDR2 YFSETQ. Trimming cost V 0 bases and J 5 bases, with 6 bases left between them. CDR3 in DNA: TGCGCCAGCAGCTTGGTTCTAGACAATGAGCAGTTCTTC. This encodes CASSLVLDNEQFF.

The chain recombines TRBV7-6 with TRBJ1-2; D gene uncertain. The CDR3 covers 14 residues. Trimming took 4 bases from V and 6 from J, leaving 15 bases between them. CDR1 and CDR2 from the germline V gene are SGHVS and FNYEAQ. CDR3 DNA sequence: TGTGCCAGCAGCTCGCCCGGGCGGTTAGATGGCTACACCTTC. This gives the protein CASSSPGRLDGYTF. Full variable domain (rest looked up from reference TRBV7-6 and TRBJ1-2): GAGVSQSPRYKVTKRGQDVALRCDPISGHVSLYWYRQALGQGPEFLTYFNYEAQQDKSGLPNDRFSAERPEGSISTLTIQRTEQRDSAMYRCASSSPGRLDGYTFGSGTRLTVV.